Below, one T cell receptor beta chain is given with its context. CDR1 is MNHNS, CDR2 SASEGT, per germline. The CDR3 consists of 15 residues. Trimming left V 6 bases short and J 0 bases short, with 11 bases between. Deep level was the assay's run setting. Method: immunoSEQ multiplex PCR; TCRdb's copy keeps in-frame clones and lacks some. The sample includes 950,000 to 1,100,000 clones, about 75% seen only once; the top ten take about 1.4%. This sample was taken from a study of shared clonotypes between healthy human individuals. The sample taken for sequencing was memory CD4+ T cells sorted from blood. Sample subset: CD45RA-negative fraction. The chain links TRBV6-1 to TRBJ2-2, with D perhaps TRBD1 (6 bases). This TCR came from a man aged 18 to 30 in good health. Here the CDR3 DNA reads TGTGCCAGCAGGGATGACAGGACGAACACCGGGGAGCTGTTTTTT. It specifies CASRDDRTNTGELFF.